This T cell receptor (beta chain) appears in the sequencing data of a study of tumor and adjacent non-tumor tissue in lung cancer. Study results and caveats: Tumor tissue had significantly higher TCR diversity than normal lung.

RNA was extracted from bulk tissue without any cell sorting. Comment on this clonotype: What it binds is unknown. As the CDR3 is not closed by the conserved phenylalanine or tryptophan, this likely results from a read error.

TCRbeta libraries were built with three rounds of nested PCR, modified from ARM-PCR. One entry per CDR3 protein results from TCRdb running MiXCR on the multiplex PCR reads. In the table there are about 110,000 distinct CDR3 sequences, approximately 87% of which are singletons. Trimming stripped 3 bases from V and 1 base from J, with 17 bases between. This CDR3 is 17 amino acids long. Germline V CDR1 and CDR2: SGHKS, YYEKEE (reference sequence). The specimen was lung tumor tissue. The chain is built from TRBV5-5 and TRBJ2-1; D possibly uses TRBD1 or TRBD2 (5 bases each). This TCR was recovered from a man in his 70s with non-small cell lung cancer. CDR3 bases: TGTGCCAGCAGCTCGGCCTTCGGGGCTAGTTCCTACAATGAGCAGTTCTTA. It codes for CASSSAFGASSYNEQFL.